Presented here are 5 T cell receptor beta chains from one specimen sequenced in a study of blood T cell repertoires in COVID-19 (TCRdb year 2020). The library was prepared using the immunoSEQ multiplex PCR assay. TCRdb took over this immuneACCESS table, retaining in-frame rearrangements with V and J assigned. Such tables are incomplete; in checked studies, under half of the missing clones stem from an unresolved V gene, and the remainder is unexplained. In this sample the table shows 200,000 to 250,000 clones, around 90% of which occur a single time. Jointly, the top ten make up 1.5% to 2% of the sample. The sample taken for sequencing was PBMCs or T cells enriched from blood (not recorded which). These receptor sequences come from a woman younger than 35 who had recovered from COVID-19.

The V and J genes are TRBV27 and TRBJ1-5; a weak D match, TRBD1 (5 bases). This CDR3 is 17 amino acids long. Germline loops: CDR1 MNHEY, CDR2 SMNVEV (reference sequence). V was clipped by 6 bases and J by 0 bases, with 18 bases between them. The CDR3 DNA reads as TGTGCCAGCAGCAACCGACAGCATTTATATAGCAATCAGCCCCAGCATTTT. This gives the protein CASSNRQHLYSNQPQHF.

V and J are TRBV7-9 and TRBJ2-2; D ambiguous. This CDR3 has 12 residues. Trimming pared 3 bases from V and 6 bases from J, leaving 5 bases between. Germline assignment: CDR1 SEHNR and CDR2 FQNEAQ (reference sequence). The CDR3 protein is CASSFGPGELFF. The CDR3 bases are TGTGCCAGCAGCTTCGGTCCCGGGGAGCTGTTTTTT.

In this sample, this clone turned up many times. V is TRBV6-1 and J is TRBJ2-2, with 7 bases identical to TRBD2. The CDR3 length is 15 residues. In germline, CDR1 is MNHNS, CDR2 SASEGT. With 3 bases clipped from V and 2 bases from J, the junction kept 3 bases outside the gene matches. CDR3 nucleotide sequence: TGTGCCAGCAGTGAGTTAGCGGGTAACACCGGGGAGCTGTTTTTT. This translates into CASSELAGNTGELFF.

The rearrangement links TRBV7-9 to TRBJ2-2; maybe TRBD1 (6 bases). From germline, CDR1 is SEHNR and CDR2 FQNEAQ (reference sequence). V was trimmed by 7 bases and J by 4 bases, leaving 19 bases between them. The CDR3 extends over 16 amino acids. The chain's CDR3 is CASTLPRQGTTGELFF. The CDR3 DNA follows: TGTGCCAGCACCCTCCCCCGGCAGGGGACCACCGGGGAGCTGTTTTTT.

The V and J genes are TRBV2 and TRBJ1-5; no clear D. Germline CDR1 and CDR2: SNHLY and FYNNEI. V was trimmed by 1 base and J by 12 bases, leaving 16 bases between them. The CDR3 is 14 amino acids. Here the CDR3 reads CASSEEIRRAYQHF. The CDR3 DNA sequence: TGTGCCAGCAGTGAAGAAATCAGGAGGGCATACCAGCATTTT. The whole variable domain, filled in from reference TRBV2 and TRBJ1-5, reads EPEVTQTPSHQVTQMGQEVILRCVPISNHLYFYWYRQILGQKVEFLVSFYNNEISEKSEIFDDQFSVERPDGSNFTLKIRSTKLEDSAMYFCASSEEIRRAYQHFGDGTRLSIL.